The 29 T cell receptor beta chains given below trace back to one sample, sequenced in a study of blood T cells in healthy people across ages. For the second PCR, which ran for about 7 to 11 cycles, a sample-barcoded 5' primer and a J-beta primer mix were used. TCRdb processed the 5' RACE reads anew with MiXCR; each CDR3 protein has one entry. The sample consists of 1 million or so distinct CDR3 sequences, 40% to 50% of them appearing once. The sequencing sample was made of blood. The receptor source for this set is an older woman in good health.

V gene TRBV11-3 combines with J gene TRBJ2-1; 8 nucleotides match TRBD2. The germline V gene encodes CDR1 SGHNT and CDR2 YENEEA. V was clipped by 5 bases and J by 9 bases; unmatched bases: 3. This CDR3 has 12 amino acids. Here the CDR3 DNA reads TGTGCCAGCAGCCATCGGGGGGGTGAGCAGTTCTTC. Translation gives CASSHRGGEQFF.

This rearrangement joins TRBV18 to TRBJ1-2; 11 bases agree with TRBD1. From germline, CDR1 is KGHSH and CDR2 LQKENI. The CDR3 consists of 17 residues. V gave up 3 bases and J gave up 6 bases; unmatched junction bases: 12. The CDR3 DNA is TGTGCCAGCTCACCCGGGGACAGGGGGTTTCGTCAGAATGGCTACACCTTC. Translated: CASSPGDRGFRQNGYTF.

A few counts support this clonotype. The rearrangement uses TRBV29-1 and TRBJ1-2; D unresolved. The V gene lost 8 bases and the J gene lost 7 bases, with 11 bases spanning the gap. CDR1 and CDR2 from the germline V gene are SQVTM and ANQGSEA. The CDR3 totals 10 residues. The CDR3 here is CSHDLGGYTF. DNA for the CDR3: TGCAGCCACGATTTGGGTGGCTACACCTTC.

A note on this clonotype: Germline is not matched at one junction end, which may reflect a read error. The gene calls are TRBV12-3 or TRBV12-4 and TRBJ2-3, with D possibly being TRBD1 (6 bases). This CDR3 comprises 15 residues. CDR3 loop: CASSTGQPSTDSQYF. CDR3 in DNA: TGTGCCAGCAGTACTGGACAGCCCAGCACAGATTCGCAGTATTTT.

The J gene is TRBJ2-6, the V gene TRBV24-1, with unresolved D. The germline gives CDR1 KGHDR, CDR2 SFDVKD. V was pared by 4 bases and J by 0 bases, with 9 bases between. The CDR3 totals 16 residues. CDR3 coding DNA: TGTGCCACCAGTGAATTCCGGACCTCTGGGGCCAACGTCCTGACTTTC. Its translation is CATSEFRTSGANVLTF.

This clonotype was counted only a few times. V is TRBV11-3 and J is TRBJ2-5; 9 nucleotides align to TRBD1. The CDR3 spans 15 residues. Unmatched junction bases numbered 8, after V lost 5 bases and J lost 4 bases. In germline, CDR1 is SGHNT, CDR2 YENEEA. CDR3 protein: CASSQDRGYAETQYF. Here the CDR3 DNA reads TGTGCCAGCAGCCAGGACAGGGGATATGCAGAGACCCAGTACTTC.

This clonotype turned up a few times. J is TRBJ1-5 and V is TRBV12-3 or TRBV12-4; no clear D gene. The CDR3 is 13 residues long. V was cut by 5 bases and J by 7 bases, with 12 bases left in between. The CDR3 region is CASSALPRQPQHF. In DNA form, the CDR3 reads TGTGCCAGCAGTGCTCTCCCACGGCAGCCCCAGCATTTT.

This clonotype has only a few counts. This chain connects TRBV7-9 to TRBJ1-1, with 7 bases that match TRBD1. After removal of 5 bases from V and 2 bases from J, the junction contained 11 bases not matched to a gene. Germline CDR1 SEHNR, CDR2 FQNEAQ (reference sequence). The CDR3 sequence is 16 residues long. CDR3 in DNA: TGTGCCAGCAGCCCTAGGGCTCAGGGGGGTAACACTGAAGCTTTCTTT. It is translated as CASSPRAQGGNTEAFF.

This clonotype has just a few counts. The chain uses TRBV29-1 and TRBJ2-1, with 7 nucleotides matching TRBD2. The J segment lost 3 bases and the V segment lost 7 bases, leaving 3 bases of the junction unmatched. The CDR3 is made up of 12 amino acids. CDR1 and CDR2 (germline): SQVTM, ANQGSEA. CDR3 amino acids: CSAVAGYNEQFF. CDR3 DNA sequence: TGCAGCGCCGTAGCGGGCTACAATGAGCAGTTCTTC.

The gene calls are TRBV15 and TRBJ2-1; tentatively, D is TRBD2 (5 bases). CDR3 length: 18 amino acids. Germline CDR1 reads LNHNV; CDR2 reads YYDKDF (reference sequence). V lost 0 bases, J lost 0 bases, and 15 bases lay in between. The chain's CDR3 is CATSRDARAGSSYNEQFF. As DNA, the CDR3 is TGTGCCACCAGCAGAGATGCTCGCGCGGGTAGCTCCTACAATGAGCAGTTCTTC.

CDR3 nucleotides: TGTGCCAGCAGTTCGGGACTAGCGGGAGGGATTAGCTACAATGAGCAGTACTTC. Its protein is CASSSGLAGGISYNEQYF. The chain has TRBV6-5 and TRBJ2-7, with 16 bases that match TRBD2. The ends lost 4 bases at V and 7 bases at J; junction bases unmatched: 13. The CDR3 extends over 18 amino acids. Germline V gene data show CDR1 as MNHEY and CDR2 as SVGAGI.

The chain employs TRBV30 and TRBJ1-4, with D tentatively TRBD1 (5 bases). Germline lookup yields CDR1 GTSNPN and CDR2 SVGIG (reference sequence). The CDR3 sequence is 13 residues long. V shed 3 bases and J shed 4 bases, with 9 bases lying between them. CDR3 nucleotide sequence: TGTGCCTGGAGGAGGGACTATAATGAAAAACTGTTTTTT. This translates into CAWRRDYNEKLFF.

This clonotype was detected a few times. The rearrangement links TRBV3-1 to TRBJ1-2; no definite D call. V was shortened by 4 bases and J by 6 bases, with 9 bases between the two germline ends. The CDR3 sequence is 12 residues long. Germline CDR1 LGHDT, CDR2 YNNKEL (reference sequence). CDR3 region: CASSLDDHGYTF. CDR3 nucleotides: TGTGCCAGCAGCCTGGATGATCATGGCTACACCTTC.

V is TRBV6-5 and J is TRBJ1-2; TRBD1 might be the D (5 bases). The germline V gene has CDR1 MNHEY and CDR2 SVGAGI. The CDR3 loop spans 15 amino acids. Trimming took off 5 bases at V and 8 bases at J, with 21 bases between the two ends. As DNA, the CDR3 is TGTGCCAGCAGTAGAGAAGGGTCAGGGTTTGTCGGCTACACCTTC. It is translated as CASSREGSGFVGYTF.

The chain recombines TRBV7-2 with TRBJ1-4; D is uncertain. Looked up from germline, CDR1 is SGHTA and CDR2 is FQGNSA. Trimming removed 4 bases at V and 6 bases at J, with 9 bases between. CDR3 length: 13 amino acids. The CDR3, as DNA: TGTGCCAGCAGCTCGGACTTCTATGAAAAACTGTTTTTT. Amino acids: CASSSDFYEKLFF.

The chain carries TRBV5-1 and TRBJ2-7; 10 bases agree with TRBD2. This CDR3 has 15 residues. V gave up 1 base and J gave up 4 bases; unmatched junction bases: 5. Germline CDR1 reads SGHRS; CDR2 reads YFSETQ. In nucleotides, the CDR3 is TGCGCCAGCAGCTTGCCAGCGGGAGGGTCTTACGAGCAGTACTTC. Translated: CASSLPAGGSYEQYF.

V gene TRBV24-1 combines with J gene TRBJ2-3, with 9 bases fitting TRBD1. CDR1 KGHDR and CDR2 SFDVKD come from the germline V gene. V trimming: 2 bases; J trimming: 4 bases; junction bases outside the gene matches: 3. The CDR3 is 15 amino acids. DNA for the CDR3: TGTGCCACCAGTGATTCTCGACAGGGGGCAGATACGCAGTATTTT. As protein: CATSDSRQGADTQYF.

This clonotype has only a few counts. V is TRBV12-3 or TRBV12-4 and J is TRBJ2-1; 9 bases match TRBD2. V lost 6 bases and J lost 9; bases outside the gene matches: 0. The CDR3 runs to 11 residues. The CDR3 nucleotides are TGTGCCAGCAGGACTAGCGGTGAGCAGTTCTTC. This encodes CASRTSGEQFF.

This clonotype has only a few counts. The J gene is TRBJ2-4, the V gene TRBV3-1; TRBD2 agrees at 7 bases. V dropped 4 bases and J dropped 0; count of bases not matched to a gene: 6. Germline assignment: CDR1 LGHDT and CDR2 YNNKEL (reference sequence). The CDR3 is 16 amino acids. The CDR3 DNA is TGTGCCAGCAGCCTTCTAGCGGATCTAGCCAAAAACATTCAGTACTTC. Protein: CASSLLADLAKNIQYF.

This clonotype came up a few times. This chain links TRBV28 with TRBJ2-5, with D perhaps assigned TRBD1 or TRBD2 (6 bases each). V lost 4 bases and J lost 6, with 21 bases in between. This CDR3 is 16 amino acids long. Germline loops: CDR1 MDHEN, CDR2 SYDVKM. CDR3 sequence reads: CASSSNQDGGGKTQYF. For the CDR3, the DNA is TGTGCCAGCAGTTCAAACCAGGACGGGGGCGGGAAGACCCAGTACTTC.

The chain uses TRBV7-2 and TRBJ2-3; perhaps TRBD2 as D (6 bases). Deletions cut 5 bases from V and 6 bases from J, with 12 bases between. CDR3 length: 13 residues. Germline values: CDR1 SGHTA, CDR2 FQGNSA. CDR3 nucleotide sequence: TGTGCCAGCAGCAAAGGGCGGGACGATACGCAGTATTTT. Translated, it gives CASSKGRDDTQYF.

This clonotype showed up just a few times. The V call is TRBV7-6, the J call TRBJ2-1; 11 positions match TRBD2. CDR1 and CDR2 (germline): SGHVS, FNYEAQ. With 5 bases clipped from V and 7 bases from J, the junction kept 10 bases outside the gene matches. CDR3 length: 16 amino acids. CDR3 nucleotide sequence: TGTGCCAGCAGCCCCCTTAGCGGGAGGGCCTGGAATGAGCAGTTCTTC. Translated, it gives CASSPLSGRAWNEQFF.

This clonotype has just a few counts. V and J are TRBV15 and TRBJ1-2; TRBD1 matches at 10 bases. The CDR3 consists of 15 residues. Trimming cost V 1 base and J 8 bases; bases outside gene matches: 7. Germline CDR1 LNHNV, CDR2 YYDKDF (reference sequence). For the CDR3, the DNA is TGTGCCACCAGCAGAGGAGACAGGGGGCGCGAGGGCTACACCTTC. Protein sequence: CATSRGDRGREGYTF. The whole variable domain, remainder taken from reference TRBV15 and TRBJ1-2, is DAMVIQNPRYQVTQFGKPVTLSCSQTLNHNVMYWYQQKSSQAPKLLFHYYDKDFNNEADTPDNFQSRRPNTSFCFLDIRSPGLGDTAMYLCATSRGDRGREGYTFGSGTRLTVV.

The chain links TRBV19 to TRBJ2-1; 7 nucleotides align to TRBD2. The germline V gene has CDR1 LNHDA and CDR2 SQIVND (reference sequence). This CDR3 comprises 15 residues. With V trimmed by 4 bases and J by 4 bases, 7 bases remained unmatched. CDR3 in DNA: TGTGCCAGTAGTACCCCGGGACTAACGTACAATGAGCAGTTCTTC. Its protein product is CASSTPGLTYNEQFF. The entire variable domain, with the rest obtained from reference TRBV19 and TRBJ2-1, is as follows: DGGITQSPKYLFRKEGQNVTLSCEQNLNHDAMYWYRQDPGQGLRLIYYSQIVNDFQKGDIAEGYSVSREKKESFPLTVTSAQKNPTAFYLCASSTPGLTYNEQFFGPGTRLTVL.

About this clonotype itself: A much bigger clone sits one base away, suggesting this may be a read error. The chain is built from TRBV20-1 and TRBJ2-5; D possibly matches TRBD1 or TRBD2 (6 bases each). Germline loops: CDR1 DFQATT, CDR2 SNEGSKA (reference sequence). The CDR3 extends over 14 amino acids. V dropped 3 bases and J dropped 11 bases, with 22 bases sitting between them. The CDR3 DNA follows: TGCAGTGCTAGTAAGGGGGGACCAAACAATGAGCAGTACTTC. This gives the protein CSASKGGPNNEQYF.

CDR3 loop: CSFKVEVKNIQYF. CDR3 DNA: TGCAGTTTTAAGGTTGAGGTCAAAAACATTCAGTACTTC. The chain carries TRBV20-1 and TRBJ2-4; D is uncertain. Germline V gives CDR1 DFQATT, CDR2 SNEGSKA (reference sequence). V gave up 8 bases and J gave up 3 bases, with 14 bases separating them. CDR3 size: 13 residues.

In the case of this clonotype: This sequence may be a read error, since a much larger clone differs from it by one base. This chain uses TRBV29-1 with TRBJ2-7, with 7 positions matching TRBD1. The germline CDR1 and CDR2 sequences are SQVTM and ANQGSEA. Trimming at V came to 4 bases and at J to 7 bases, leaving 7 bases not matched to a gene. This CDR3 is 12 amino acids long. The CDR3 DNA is TGCAGCGTTGCCCAGGGGGTGGGTGAGCAGTACTTC. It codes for CSVAQGVGEQYF.

The CDR3 spells CASSPNIEPETQYF. The DNA for the CDR3 is TGCGCCAGCAGCCCTAACATCGAACCAGAGACCCAGTACTTC. This chain connects TRBV5-1 to TRBJ2-5; D uncertain. The germline V and J ends were trimmed by 4 bases and 4 bases, with 14 bases remaining between them. The CDR3 spans 14 residues. Germline CDR1 SGHRS, CDR2 YFSETQ.

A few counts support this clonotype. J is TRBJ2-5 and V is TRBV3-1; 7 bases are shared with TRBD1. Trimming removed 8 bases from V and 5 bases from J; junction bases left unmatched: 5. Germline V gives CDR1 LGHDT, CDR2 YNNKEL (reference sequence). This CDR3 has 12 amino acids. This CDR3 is CASVTGVETQYF. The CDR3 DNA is TGTGCCAGCGTCACAGGGGTGGAGACCCAGTACTTC.